The T cell receptor beta chain under discussion was sequenced for a study of blood T cell repertoires in COVID-19. Study as a whole: Donors in the United States, Italy and Spain gave samples during acute or convalescent COVID-19.

Participants were aged about 18 to 95 years, lived in over 20 US areas, and enrolled virtually. Trimming shortened V by 4 bases and J by 13 bases, and 24 bases separated the two germline ends. CDR1 SGHRS and CDR2 YFSETQ come from the germline V gene. The CDR3 sequence is 16 residues long. Per the original data handling: Reference gene primer amplification gave estimated nucleated cell counts. Repertoires were generated with immunoSEQ multiplex PCR, while TCRdb's copy carries only in-frame clones and drops some. V, J and clone size were drawn from that table, and D and trimming were deduced from the DNA. The sample includes some 340,000 clones, approximately 91% of them seen just once.

The receptor was derived from a woman in her 30s who had been exposed to COVID-19. Sequencing was done on a sample of PBMCs or T cells enriched from blood (not recorded which). The chain uses TRBV5-1 and TRBJ1-6; perhaps TRBD1 as D (6 bases). This chain's CDR3 is CASSPAGVGALIPLHF. DNA of the CDR3: TGCGCCAGCAGCCCGGCAGGGGTAGGAGCCCTCATCCCCCTCCACTTT.